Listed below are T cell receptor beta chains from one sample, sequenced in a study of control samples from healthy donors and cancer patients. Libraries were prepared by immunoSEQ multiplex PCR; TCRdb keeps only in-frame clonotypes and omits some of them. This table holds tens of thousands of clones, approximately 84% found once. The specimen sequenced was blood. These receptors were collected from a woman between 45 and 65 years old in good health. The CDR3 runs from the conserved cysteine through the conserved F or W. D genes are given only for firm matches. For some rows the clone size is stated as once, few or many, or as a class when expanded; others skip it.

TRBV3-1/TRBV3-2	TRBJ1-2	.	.	TGTGCCAGCAGCCTTGGGACAAAGGGCTACACCTTC	CASSLGTKGYTF
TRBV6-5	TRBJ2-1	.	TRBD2	TGTGCCAGCAGTCGTGGGACTAGGACCACGGATGAGCAGTTCTTC	CASSRGTRTTDEQFF
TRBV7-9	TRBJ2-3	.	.	TGTGCCAGCAGCCGTCTCCCAGGGGATCCCACAGATACGCAGTATTTT	CASSRLPGDPTDTQYF
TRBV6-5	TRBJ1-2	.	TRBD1	TGTGCCAGCAGTCGGGACAGTGCGTCGGGCTACACCTTC	CASSRDSASGYTF
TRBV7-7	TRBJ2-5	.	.	TGTGCTAGCAGCTTGAGCGGAGAGACCCAGTACTTC	CASSLSGETQYF
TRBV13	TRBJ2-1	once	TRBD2	TGTGCCAGCAGCCTACTAGCGGGAGGGAACAATGAGCAGTTCTTC	CASSLLAGGNNEQFF
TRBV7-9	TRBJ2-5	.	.	TGTGCCAGCAGCTCTCCACGGAGGGAGACCCAGTACTTC	CASSSPRRETQYF
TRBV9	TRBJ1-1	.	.	TGTGCCAGCAGCGTAGACTACAGTTTGAACACTGAAGCTTTCTTT	CASSVDYSLNTEAFF
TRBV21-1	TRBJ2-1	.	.	TGTGCCAGCAGCAAAGTGATAGCCGACGGGGATCTCTCCTACAATGAGCAGTTCTTC	CASSKVIADGDLSYNEQFF
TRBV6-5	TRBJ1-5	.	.	TGTGCCAGCAGTTACTCAGCGGGGTCGGCGGAGCCCCAGCATTTT	CASSYSAGSAEPQHF
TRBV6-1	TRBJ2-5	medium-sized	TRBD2	TGTGCCAGCAGTGAAGCCTTAGCGGGAGATGAGGAGACCCAGTACTTC	CASSEALAGDEETQYF
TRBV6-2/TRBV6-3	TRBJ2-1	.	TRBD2	TGTGCCAGCAGTACCGGGACTAGCGTAGAGCAGTTCTTC	CASSTGTSVEQFF
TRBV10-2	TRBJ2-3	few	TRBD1	TGCGCCAGCAGTGATCAGGGGGCAGGCACAGATACGCAGTATTTT	CASSDQGAGTDTQYF
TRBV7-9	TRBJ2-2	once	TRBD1	TGTGCCAGCAGCTCGCGACAGGGGGCGTCCGACACCGGGGAGCTGTTTTTT	CASSSRQGASDTGELFF
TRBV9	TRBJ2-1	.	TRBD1	TGTGCCAGCAGCGTCTCCTCAGGGACAGGTAGTAACAATGAGCAGTTCTTC	CASSVSSGTGSNNEQFF
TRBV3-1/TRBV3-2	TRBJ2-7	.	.	TGTGCCAGCAGCCAAGTAATGGGGGCCGGCTCCTACGAGCAGTACTTC	CASSQVMGAGSYEQYF
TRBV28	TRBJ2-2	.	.	TGTGCCAGCAGTTTTTGGGGCCGGGGGGAGCTGTTTTTT	CASSFWGRGELFF
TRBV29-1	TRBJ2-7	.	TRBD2	TGCAGCGCCGCTAGCGGGGTCTCCTACGAGCAGTACTTC	CSAASGVSYEQYF